A single sample gave rise to the 25 T cell receptor beta chains below, sequenced in a study of blood T cell repertoires in COVID-19. Libraries were prepared by immunoSEQ multiplex PCR; TCRdb keeps only in-frame clonotypes and omits some of them. The sample yields roughly 260,000 clones, around 93% seen once. Sequenced sample: PBMCs or T cells enriched from blood (not recorded which). The receptors were sampled from a human donor in a cohort exposed to, infected with or recovered from COVID-19 (not recorded which). The donor label of this sample is uncertain.

This clone was detected once. This sequence joins TRBV18 and TRBJ1-1, with TRBD1 identical over 8 bases. The V and J ends lost 6 bases and 4 bases, in that order; junction bases with no gene match: 7. Germline loops: CDR1 KGHSH, CDR2 LQKENI. CDR3 length: 14 residues. DNA of the CDR3: TGTGCCAGCTCCCGAGGACAGGGTATCACTGAAGCTTTCTTT. Encoded protein: CASSRGQGITEAFF. Filled out from reference TRBV18 and TRBJ1-1, the complete variable domain reads NAGVMQNPRHLVRRRGQEARLRCSPMKGHSHVYWYRQLPEEGLKFMVYLQKENIIDESGMPKERFSAEFPKEGPSILRIQQVVRGDSAAYFCASSRGQGITEAFFGQGTRLTVV.

The gene calls are TRBV7-9 and TRBJ2-3, with D tentatively TRBD2 (6 bases). With 4 bases removed from V and 1 base from J, the gap between germline ends came to 12 bases. CDR1 and CDR2 (germline): SEHNR, FQNEAQ (reference sequence). This CDR3 has 15 residues. The CDR3 sequence: CASSSRAGRTDTQYF. CDR3 bases: TGTGCCAGCAGCTCCCGGGCGGGGCGCACAGATACGCAGTATTTT.

This clone was detected many times. The chain employs TRBV6-2 or TRBV6-3 and TRBJ1-1; 10 bases are a match to TRBD1. The CDR3 has 17 amino acids. Unmatched junction bases numbered 7, after V lost 2 bases and J lost 1 base. Germline V gene data show CDR1 as MNHEY and CDR2 as SVGEGT. CDR3 sequence reads: CASSYPTGGWENTEAFF. CDR3 DNA: TGTGCCAGCAGTTACCCGACAGGGGGCTGGGAGAACACTGAAGCTTTCTTT.

The V gene is TRBV5-5, the J gene TRBJ2-7; possible D gene TRBD1, 5 bases. There are 15 residues in the CDR3. V lost 0 bases, J lost 2 bases, and 12 bases lay in between. The germline V gene encodes CDR1 SGHKS and CDR2 YYEKEE (reference sequence). The CDR3 DNA reads TGTGCCAGCAGCTTGGCTCAGGGAAGCCCCTACGAGCAGTACTTC. Translating it yields CASSLAQGSPYEQYF. Full variable domain (rest looked up from reference TRBV5-5 and TRBJ2-7): DAGVTQSPTHLIKTRGQQVTLRCSPISGHKSVSWYQQVLGQGPQFIFQYYEKEERGRGNFPDRFSARQFPNYSSELNVNALLLGDSALYLCASSLAQGSPYEQYFGPGTRLTVT.

V usage is TRBV19 and J usage is TRBJ1-5; possibly TRBD1 for D (6 bases). This CDR3 has 15 amino acids. Trimming stripped 7 bases from V and 1 base from J, with 14 bases between. Germline lookup yields CDR1 LNHDA and CDR2 SQIVND (reference sequence). CDR3 sequence reads: CASMAGGLSNQPQHF. For the CDR3, the DNA is TGTGCCAGTATGGCGGGGGGGCTAAGCAATCAGCCCCAGCATTTT.

This clone was observed once. The chain employs TRBV30 and TRBJ1-1; tentatively, D is TRBD1 (5 bases). The CDR3 is 14 amino acids. Germline lookup yields CDR1 GTSNPN and CDR2 SVGIG (reference sequence). V lost 2 bases, J lost 7 bases, and 17 bases lay in between. CDR3 nucleotides: TGTGCCTGGAGTAGGAGCAGGGCTGATAATGAAGCTTTCTTT. The encoded protein is CAWSRSRADNEAFF. Full variable domain (missing parts from reference TRBV30 and TRBJ1-1): SQTIHQWPATLVQPVGSPLSLECTVEGTSNPNLYWYRQAAGRGLQLLFYSVGIGQISSEVPQNLSASRPQDRQFILSSKKLLLSDSGFYLCAWSRSRADNEAFFGQGTRLTVV.

The rearrangement joins TRBV3-1 (or the pseudogene TRBV3-2) to TRBJ2-1, with TRBD1 as a possible D gene (5 bases). The CDR3 consists of 16 residues. The germline V gene encodes CDR1 LGHDT and CDR2 YNNKEL (reference sequence). V was trimmed by 1 base and J by 10 bases, leaving 20 bases between them. The CDR3 is CASSQAARAASDEQFF. CDR3 nucleotides: TGTGCCAGCAGCCAAGCGGCCAGGGCAGCTTCGGACGAGCAGTTCTTC.

The chain employs TRBV7-2 and TRBJ1-6, with 7 bases aligning to TRBD1. The CDR3 is 14 amino acids. The V segment lost 3 bases and the J segment 6 bases; nucleotides outside the gene matches: 2. The V gene's germline CDR1 is SGHTA and CDR2 FQGNSA. DNA for the CDR3: TGTGCCAGCAGCTTTACAGGGGTTAATTCACCCCTCCACTTT. Protein: CASSFTGVNSPLHF. Together with reference TRBV7-2 and TRBJ1-6, the CDR3 gives the full variable domain: GAGVSQSPSNKVTEKGKDVELRCDPISGHTALYWYRQSLGQGLEFLIYFQGNSAPDKSGLPSDRFSAERTGGSVSTLTIQRTQQEDSAVYLCASSFTGVNSPLHFGNGTRLTVT.

The gene calls are TRBV19 and TRBJ1-4; D gene ambiguous. The germline V gene has CDR1 LNHDA and CDR2 SQIVND (reference sequence). Trimming took 5 bases from V and 5 from J, leaving 15 bases between them. CDR3 length: 15 residues. The CDR3 sequence is CASSPAGIGNEKLFF. The CDR3 region has the DNA TGTGCCAGTAGTCCTGCCGGGATCGGGAATGAAAAACTGTTTTTT.

J is TRBJ2-3 and V is TRBV3-1 (or the pseudogene TRBV3-2); perhaps TRBD1 as D (5 bases). Germline CDR1 LGHDT, CDR2 YNNKEL (reference sequence). Trimming stripped 1 base from V and 9 bases from J, with 11 bases between. This CDR3 region has 13 residues. The CDR3 DNA sequence: TGTGCCAGCAGCCAAGGGTCGGCAGGGACGCAGTATTTT. This translates into CASSQGSAGTQYF.

This chain uses TRBV10-3 with TRBJ1-5; D is unresolved. The CDR3 extends over 15 amino acids. V lost 6 bases to trimming and J lost 3 bases, with 15 bases between them. Germline V gene sequence: CDR1 ENHRY, CDR2 SYGVKD. This CDR3 reads CAISGKLLANQPQHF. CDR3 sequence (DNA): TGTGCCATCAGCGGGAAACTCTTAGCCAATCAGCCCCAGCATTTT.

The chain recombines TRBV7-9 with TRBJ2-5, with 7 bases that match TRBD2. CDR3 length equals 15 residues. The J segment lost 11 bases and the V segment lost 5 bases, leaving 17 bases of the junction unmatched. Germline CDR1 reads SEHNR; CDR2 reads FQNEAQ (reference sequence). CDR3 sequence: CASSLSFGTTSSQYF. CDR3 DNA: TGTGCCAGCAGCCTTTCGTTTGGGACTACCTCTTCACAGTACTTC.

The chain recombines TRBV6-5 with TRBJ2-7; TRBD1 matches at 7 bases. Germline values: CDR1 MNHEY, CDR2 SVGAGI. The length of the CDR3 is 15 residues. V dropped 1 base and J dropped 0; count of bases not matched to a gene: 3. The CDR3 DNA reads as TGTGCCAGCAGTTACTTGACAGGGAGCTCCTACGAGCAGTACTTC. Amino acid sequence: CASSYLTGSSYEQYF.

The chain is built from TRBV4-1 and TRBJ1-4; unclear D gene. CDR1 is MGHRA and CDR2 is YSYEKL in the germline V gene. V lost 2 bases to trimming and J lost 7 bases, with 11 bases between them. CDR3 size: 14 residues. The CDR3, as DNA: TGCGCCAGCAGCCAAAGTGGGTCGGGTGAAAAACTGTTTTTT. Translating it yields CASSQSGSGEKLFF.

CDR3 region: CASSQDDNFGISGQETQYF. CDR3 nucleotide sequence: TGTGCCAGCAGCCAAGATGACAATTTTGGGATTAGCGGACAAGAGACCCAGTACTTC. The gene calls are TRBV3-1 (or the pseudogene TRBV3-2) and TRBJ2-5, with D perhaps TRBD2 (6 bases). CDR3 length: 19 amino acids. Deletions cut 0 bases from V and 2 bases from J, with 22 bases between. The germline gives CDR1 LGHDT, CDR2 YNNKEL (reference sequence).

The V gene is TRBV19, the J gene TRBJ2-1; 10 bases are shared with TRBD2. Germline V gives CDR1 LNHDA, CDR2 SQIVND (reference sequence). This CDR3 spans 17 amino acids. Trimming cost V 4 bases and J 0 bases; bases outside gene matches: 6. The CDR3 region has the DNA TGTGCCAGTAGTAATAGCGGGGGGTATAGCTCCTACAATGAGCAGTTCTTC. As protein: CASSNSGGYSSYNEQFF.

This clone was counted once. V and J are TRBV7-3 and TRBJ2-3, with D unclear. The V end was cut by 1 base, the J end by 2 bases, with 7 bases between. In germline, CDR1 is SGHTA, CDR2 FQGTGA. The CDR3 sequence is 14 residues long. The CDR3 sequence: CASSLKQNTDTQYF. The CDR3 DNA sequence: TGTGCCAGCAGCTTAAAACAGAACACAGATACGCAGTATTTT.

The chain carries TRBV10-3 and TRBJ2-6; D possibly corresponds to TRBD1 (6 bases). V shed 7 bases and J shed 0 bases, with 7 bases lying between them. Germline V gene sequence: CDR1 ENHRY, CDR2 SYGVKD. The CDR3 is 14 residues long. The CDR3 here is CAIKDSSGANVLTF. CDR3 DNA: TGTGCCATCAAGGACAGCTCTGGGGCCAACGTCCTGACTTTC.

On this clone itself: Other DNA sequences in the same sample also yield this CDR3. J is TRBJ1-3 and V is TRBV9, with a possible D match to TRBD1 (5 bases). This CDR3 is built from 15 residues. In germline, CDR1 is SGDLS, CDR2 YYNGEE. With 3 bases removed from V and 0 bases from J, the gap between germline ends came to 10 bases. The CDR3 is CASSAGAGSGNTIYF. DNA of the CDR3: TGTGCCAGCAGCGCTGGGGCTGGCTCTGGAAACACCATATATTTT.

The chain recombines TRBV20-1 with TRBJ2-2; D not certain. The CDR3 is 11 amino acids. Germline values: CDR1 DFQATT, CDR2 SNEGSKA (reference sequence). The V and J ends lost 3 bases and 6 bases respectively, with 5 bases between them. CDR3 DNA: TGCAGTGCTAGGGGCGCCGGGGAGCTGTTTTTT. Encoded protein: CSARGAGELFF.

The genes are TRBV7-8 and TRBJ1-3; tentative D call: TRBD1 (5 bases). This CDR3 region has 16 residues. V was cut by 2 bases and J by 4 bases, with 15 bases left in between. In germline, CDR1 is SGHVS, CDR2 FQNEAQ. CDR3 loop: CASSLSRVSLGNTIYF. CDR3 DNA sequence: TGTGCCAGCAGCTTATCCAGGGTCTCGTTGGGAAACACCATATATTTT.

This clone is a singleton in its sample. This sequence joins TRBV19 and TRBJ1-2; D is unclear. The CDR3 runs to 15 residues. CDR1 is LNHDA, CDR2 SQIVND, per germline (reference sequence). The ends were cut back, 0 bases at V and 0 bases at J, with 8 bases in the middle. This CDR3 is CASSIDRGSNYGYTF. DNA of the CDR3: TGTGCCAGTAGTATAGATCGAGGATCTAACTATGGCTACACCTTC.

The chain combines TRBV18 with TRBJ1-3, with TRBD1 as a possible D gene (5 bases). The CDR3 runs to 16 residues. The V and J ends lost 1 base and 4 bases respectively, with 14 bases between them. The germline V gene encodes CDR1 KGHSH and CDR2 LQKENI. CDR3 residues: CASSPQDTGRGNTIYF. The CDR3 region has the DNA TGTGCCAGCTCACCACAGGACACCGGGAGGGGAAACACCATATATTTT. The variable domain in full, completed from reference TRBV18 and TRBJ1-3, reads NAGVMQNPRHLVRRRGQEARLRCSPMKGHSHVYWYRQLPEEGLKFMVYLQKENIIDESGMPKERFSAEFPKEGPSILRIQQVVRGDSAAYFCASSPQDTGRGNTIYFGEGSWLTVV.

The chain links TRBV12-3 or TRBV12-4 to TRBJ1-4; D remains unclear. There are 11 residues in the CDR3. V lost 3 bases, J lost 10 bases, and 6 bases lay in between. The CDR3 bases are TGTGCCAGCAGTTTTTCAGGAAAACTGTTTTTT. Its protein is CASSFSGKLFF.

The chain employs TRBV13 and TRBJ2-1, with 9 bases matching TRBD1. This CDR3 spans 15 amino acids. Germline lookup yields CDR1 PRHDT and CDR2 FYEKMQ (reference sequence). The ends lost 6 bases at V and 7 bases at J; junction bases unmatched: 10. The CDR3 region is CASSPGTGTSNEQFF. The CDR3 DNA reads TGTGCCAGCAGTCCCGGGACAGGGACGTCGAATGAGCAGTTCTTC.